This T cell receptor (beta chain) was obtained from a study of blood T cell repertoires in COVID-19. In the study overall: Acute-phase and convalescent COVID-19 samples originated in the United States, Italy and Spain.

TCRdb's copy holds only in-frame clones and misses some; the assay was immunoSEQ multiplex PCR. This table has around 130,000 clones, approximately 85% appearing once. The CDR3 has 13 residues. The V and J ends lost 6 bases and 0 bases respectively, with 7 bases between them. Germline V lookup: CDR1 LNHDA, CDR2 SQIVND (reference sequence). V and J are TRBV19 and TRBJ2-3; perhaps TRBD2 as D (6 bases). The specimen was peripheral blood. The sequence came from a human donor in a cohort sampled during active COVID-19. CDR3 DNA sequence: TGTGCCAGTAGGGGGACTAGCACAGATACGCAGTATTTT. It translates to CASRGTSTDTQYF.